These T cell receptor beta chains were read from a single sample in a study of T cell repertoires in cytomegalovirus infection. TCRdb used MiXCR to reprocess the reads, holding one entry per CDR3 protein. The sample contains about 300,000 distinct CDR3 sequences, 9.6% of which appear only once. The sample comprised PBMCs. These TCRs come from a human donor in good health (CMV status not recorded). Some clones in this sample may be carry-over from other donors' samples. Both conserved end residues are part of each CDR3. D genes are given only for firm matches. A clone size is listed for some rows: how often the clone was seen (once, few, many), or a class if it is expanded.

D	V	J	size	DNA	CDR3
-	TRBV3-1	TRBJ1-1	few	TGTGCCAGCAGCCAAGGTGCCGCTGGGGCTTTCTTT	CASSQGAAGAFF
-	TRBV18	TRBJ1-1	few	TGTGCCAGCTCACCGACAGAGCTCGAGATGAACACTGAAGCTTTCTTT	CASSPTELEMNTEAFF
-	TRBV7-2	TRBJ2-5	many	TGTGCCAGCAGCCCTTTTACCAGGGTGGGCGGGGAGACCCAGTACTTC	CASSPFTRVGGETQYF
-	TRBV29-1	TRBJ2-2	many	TGCAGCGTTGGACAGACGAACACCGGGGAGCTGTTTTTT	CSVGQTNTGELFF
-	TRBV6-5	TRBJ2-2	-	TGTGCCAGCAGTGGAACTCTTACAGGGAGGACCGGGGAGCTGTTTTTT	CASSGTLTGRTGELFF
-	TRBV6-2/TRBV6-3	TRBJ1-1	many	TGTGCCAGCAGTTACAAAGGGGTCAACACTGAAGCTTTCTTT	CASSYKGVNTEAFF
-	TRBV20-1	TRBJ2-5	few	TGCAGTGCTAGGGGGGTCGAGGGGAAGTACCAAGAGACCCAGTACTTC	CSARGVEGKYQETQYF
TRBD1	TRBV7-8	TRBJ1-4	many	TGTGCCAGCAGCTTCAAATGGGACAGGGATGAAAAACTGTTTTTT	CASSFKWDRDEKLFF
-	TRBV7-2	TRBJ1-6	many	TGTGCCAGCAGCTTAGGCGGGACACTTACTTCACCCCTCCACTTT	CASSLGGTLTSPLHF
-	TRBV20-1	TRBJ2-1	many	TGCAGTGCGTCGTACAATGAGCAGTTCTTC	CSASYNEQFF
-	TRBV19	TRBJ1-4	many	TGTGCCAGTACGTTCGGACACACAACTAATGAAAAACTGTTTTTT	CASTFGHTTNEKLFF
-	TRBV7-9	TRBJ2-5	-	TGTGCCTCCCCGGCGGTGGAGACCCAGTACTTC	CASPAVETQYF
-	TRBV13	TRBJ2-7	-	TGTGCCAGCAGCTTTAGGGGTCCTCCTTCGGAGCAGTACTTC	CASSFRGPPSEQYF
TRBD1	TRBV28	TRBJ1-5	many	TGTGCCACCGGGACAGAAACCTATCAGCCCCAGCATTTT	CATGTETYQPQHF
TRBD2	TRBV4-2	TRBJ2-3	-	TGTGCCAGCAGCCTAAGCCTAGCGGGGGCAAAGGATACGCAGTATTTT	CASSLSLAGAKDTQYF
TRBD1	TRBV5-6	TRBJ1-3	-	TGTGCCAGCAGCTATCAGGGGGCGGACACCATATATTTT	CASSYQGADTIYF
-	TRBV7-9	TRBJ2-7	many	TGTGCCAGCAGCTTAGAGGGGACCAGCGCCTCCTACGAGCAGTACTTC	CASSLEGTSASYEQYF
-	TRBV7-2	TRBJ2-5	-	TGTGCCAGCAGCTTAGTGGGGACGAACCAAGAGACCCAGTACTTC	CASSLVGTNQETQYF
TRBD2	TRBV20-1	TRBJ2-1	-	TGCAGTGCCCTACGGGGGGGGGTGAATGAGCAGTTCTTC	CSALRGGVNEQFF
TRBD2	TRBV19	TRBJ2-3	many	TGTGCCACTTCTAGCGGGGTCAGAGATACGCAGTATTTT	CATSSGVRDTQYF
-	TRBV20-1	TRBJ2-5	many	TGCAGTGCTACGCAAGAGACCCAGTACTTC	CSATQETQYF
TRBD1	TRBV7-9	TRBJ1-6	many	TGTGCCAGCAGCATCCGTACAGGGGGCCGTGGATCGCCCCTCCACTTT	CASSIRTGGRGSPLHF
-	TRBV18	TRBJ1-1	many	TGTGCCAGCTCACCAGCGGGAACTGAAGCTTTCTTT	CASSPAGTEAFF
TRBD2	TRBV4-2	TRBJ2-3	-	TGTGCCAGCAGCCAAATAGCGGGGGGCAGCACAGATACGCAGTATTTT	CASSQIAGGSTDTQYF
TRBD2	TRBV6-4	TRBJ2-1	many	TGTGCCAGCAGCCACAGCGGGGGGGTCTACAATGAGCAGTTCTTC	CASSHSGGVYNEQFF
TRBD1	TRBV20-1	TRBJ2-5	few	TGCAGTGCTAGAGATTCCGCCAAGGGACAGGGTGGAAAAGAGACCCAGTACTTC	CSARDSAKGQGGKETQYF
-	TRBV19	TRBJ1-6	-	TGTGCCAGTAGCCCTCCGCAGGAACCCCTCCACTTT	CASSPPQEPLHF
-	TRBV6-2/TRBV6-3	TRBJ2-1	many	TGTGCCAGCAGTTGGCGGCCAGGCGCCCGCGGTGAGCAGTTCTTC	CASSWRPGARGEQFF
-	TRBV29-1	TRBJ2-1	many	TGCAGCGTTGCAACTAGCACCCACAATGAGCAGTTCTTC	CSVATSTHNEQFF
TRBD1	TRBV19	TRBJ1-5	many	TGTGCCAGTAGTATAGCCCGACAGGGGCGCTACAATCAGCCCCAGCATTTT	CASSIARQGRYNQPQHF
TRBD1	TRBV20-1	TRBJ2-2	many	TGCAGTGCTCCGGGGCAGGGGGCGAACACCGGGGAGCTGTTTTTT	CSAPGQGANTGELFF
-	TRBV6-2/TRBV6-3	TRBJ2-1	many	TGTGCCAGCAGTTTGGACATTTACAATGAGCAGTTCTTC	CASSLDIYNEQFF
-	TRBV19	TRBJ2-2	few	TGTGCCAGTATAGAGGCCGGGGAGCTGTTTTTT	CASIEAGELFF
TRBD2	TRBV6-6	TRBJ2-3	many	TGTGCCAGCAGTTACTCAGGACTAGCTACAGATACGCAGTATTTT	CASSYSGLATDTQYF
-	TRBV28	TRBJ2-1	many	TGTGCCAGCTGGGGCTATTTGGACAATGAGCAGTTCTTC	CASWGYLDNEQFF
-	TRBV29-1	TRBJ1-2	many	TGCAGCGTTCGACAGGCTGCTAACTATGGCTACACCTTC	CSVRQAANYGYTF
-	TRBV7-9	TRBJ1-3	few	TGTGCCAGCAGCCCGGGTGGGGCCCCTGGAAACACCATATATTTT	CASSPGGAPGNTIYF
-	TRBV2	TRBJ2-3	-	TGTGCCAGCAGTTGGAACGAGCGAGATACGCAGTATTTT	CASSWNERDTQYF
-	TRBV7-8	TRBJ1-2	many	TGTGCCAGCAGCGGGCGGACACCCACTAACTATGGCTACACCTTC	CASSGRTPTNYGYTF
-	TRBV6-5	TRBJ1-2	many	TGTGCCAGCAGTTCCGGGACACAGGGCTACACCTTC	CASSSGTQGYTF
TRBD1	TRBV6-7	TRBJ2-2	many	TGTGCCAGCAGTTATCGGACAGGTGTAGCCGGGGAGCTGTTTTTT	CASSYRTGVAGELFF
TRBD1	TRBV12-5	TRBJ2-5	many	TGTGCTAGTGGTTTGTGGGACAGGGGGGCAGAGACCCAGTACTTC	CASGLWDRGAETQYF
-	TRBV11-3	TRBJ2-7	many	TGTGCCAGCAGCTTGGGGGACGCGAGCTACGAGCAGTACTTC	CASSLGDASYEQYF
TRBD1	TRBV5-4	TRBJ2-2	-	TGTGCCAGCAGCAGGACAGGGGAGTACACCGGGGAGCTGTTTTTT	CASSRTGEYTGELFF
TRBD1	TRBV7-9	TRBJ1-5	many	TGTGCCAGCAGCTTAGGCTGGACAGGGGCAGAACAGCCCCAGCATTTT	CASSLGWTGAEQPQHF
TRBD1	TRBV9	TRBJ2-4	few	TGTGCCAGCAGCTTCTCAGGGGGCGCGACCAAAAACATTCAGTACTTC	CASSFSGGATKNIQYF
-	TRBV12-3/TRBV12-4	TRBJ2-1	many	TGTGCCAGCAGTCCCGGGGGCCGGGGGCCCTACAATGAGCAGTTCTTC	CASSPGGRGPYNEQFF
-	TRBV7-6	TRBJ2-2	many	TGTGCCAGCAGCCCACGACTGGGAGCTACCGGGGAGCTGTTTTTT	CASSPRLGATGELFF
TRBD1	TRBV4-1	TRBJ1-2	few	TGCGCCAGCAGCCACGGACTCCAGGGGGGTTCTAACTATGGCTACACCTTC	CASSHGLQGGSNYGYTF
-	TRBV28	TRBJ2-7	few	TGTGCCAGCGGTGAGGGGGGCGGTCCCGAGGGGCAGTACTTC	CASGEGGGPEGQYF
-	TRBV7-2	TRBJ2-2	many	TGTGCCAGCAGCTTAGGGCGAAAGGCAGGGAACACCGGGGAGCTGTTTTTT	CASSLGRKAGNTGELFF
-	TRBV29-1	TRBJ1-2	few	TGCAGCGTTGAACCACAGCTGATTAACTATGGCTACACCTTC	CSVEPQLINYGYTF